This TCR beta chain was identified in a study of T cells in localized non-small cell lung cancer. Points from the study as a whole: Exceeding tumor, uninvolved adjacent lung had the highest T cell clonality.

Here immunoSEQ multiplex PCR was the method, and the copy in TCRdb shows in-frame clones only, minus some. This table holds around 96,000 clones, roughly 91% found once. CDR3 length: 18 amino acids. Trimming removed 4 bases from V and 6 bases from J; junction bases left unmatched: 15. CDR1 and CDR2 (germline): GTSNPN, SVGIG (reference sequence). In regard to this clone: What it recognizes is unknown.

Sequences were derived from PBMCs, sampled before any cancer treatment. V is TRBV30 and J is TRBJ2-1; TRBD2 matches 13 bases. The TCR originated in a woman aged 35 to 75 with stage II squamous cell lung carcinoma. DNA of the CDR3: TGTGCCTGGACCTCCGGGACTAGCGGGAAAATGAGGGTCAATGAGCAGTTCTTC. It codes for CAWTSGTSGKMRVNEQFF.